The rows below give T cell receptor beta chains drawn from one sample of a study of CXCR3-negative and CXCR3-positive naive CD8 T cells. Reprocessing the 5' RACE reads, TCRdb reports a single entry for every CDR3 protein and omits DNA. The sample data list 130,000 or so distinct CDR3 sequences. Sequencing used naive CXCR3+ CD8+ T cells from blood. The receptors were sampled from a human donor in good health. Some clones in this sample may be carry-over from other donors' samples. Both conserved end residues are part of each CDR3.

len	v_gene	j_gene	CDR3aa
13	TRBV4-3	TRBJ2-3	CASSQVRFDTQYF
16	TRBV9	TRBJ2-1	CASSVGGGGPHNEQFF
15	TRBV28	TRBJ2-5	CASRSGLAGVETQYF
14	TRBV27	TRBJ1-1	CASSLDSVATEAFF
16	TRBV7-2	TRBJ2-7	CASSLPVGGASYEQYF
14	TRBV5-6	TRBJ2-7	CASSPGLGAYEQYF
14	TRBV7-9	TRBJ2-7	CASSLGGTGYEQYF
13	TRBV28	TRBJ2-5	CASSLIREETQYF
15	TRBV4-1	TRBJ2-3	CASSLLGDSTDTQYF
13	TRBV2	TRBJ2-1	CARDRGSYNEQFF
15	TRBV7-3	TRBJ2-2	CASSPRGLNTGELFF
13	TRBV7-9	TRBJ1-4	CASSSSTAEKLFF
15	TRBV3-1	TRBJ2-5	CASSQVFWGQETQYF
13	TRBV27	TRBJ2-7	CASTKTAIYEQYF
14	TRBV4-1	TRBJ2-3	CASSQEGSWDTQYF
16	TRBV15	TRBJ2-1	CATSTSTSAPGEEQFF
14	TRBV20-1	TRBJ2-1	CSALSGGVYNEQFF
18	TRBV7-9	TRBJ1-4	CASSPESSVGGENEKLFF
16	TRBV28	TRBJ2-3	CASSLRLAGLADTQYF
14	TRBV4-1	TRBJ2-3	CASSQVLTTDTQYF
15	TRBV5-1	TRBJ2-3	CAIPPAGGRTDTQYF
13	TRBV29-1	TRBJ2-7	CSVRSQSDYEQYF
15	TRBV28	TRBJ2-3	CASSLMGQSTDTQYF
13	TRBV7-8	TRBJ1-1	CASTFLENTEAFF